What follows are 2 T cell receptor beta chains derived from one specimen sequenced in a study of T cell repertoires in cytomegalovirus infection. Each CDR3 protein gets one entry after TCRdb re-called the reads with MiXCR. The profile shows about 140,000 distinct CDR3 sequences, more than 30% of them singletons. The antigens these receptors bind are not known. This material consisted of CD8+ T cells from cultured PBMCs, taken from culture after CMV antigen stimulation. Receptors originate from a human donor in good health (CMV status not recorded). Some clones in this sample may be carry-over from other donors' samples.

J is TRBJ2-2 and V is TRBV10-3; D remains unclear. This CDR3 contains 14 residues. V was shortened by 7 bases and J by 3 bases, with 12 bases between the two germline ends. Germline V gene lookup returns CDR1 ENHRY and CDR2 SYGVKD. The CDR3 region has the DNA TGTGCCATCACCGACGGTGGGTACACCGGGGAGCTGTTTTTT. It specifies CAITDGGYTGELFF.

V usage is TRBV12-3 or TRBV12-4 and J usage is TRBJ2-3; 12 nucleotides agree with TRBD2. With 2 bases clipped from V and 4 bases from J, the junction kept 4 bases outside the gene matches. The CDR3 has 16 residues. Written as DNA, the CDR3 is TGTGCCAGCAGTTTACTAGCGGGGGGGCTCGCAGATACGCAGTATTTT. Amino acid sequence: CASSLLAGGLADTQYF.